This T cell receptor (beta chain) was captured in a study of lymphopenia after photon versus proton radiotherapy. As for this clone: The antigen remains undetermined.

General study results and limits: After lymphocyte nadir, photon-treated repertoires showed oligoclonal expansion, especially CD8+ Temra. Only patients who died were analyzed for survival; proton advantage is unproven. In patients who died, overall survival fell as post-nadir TCR diversity dropped more. Relative stability marked proton patients; photon patients lost diversity and naive cells.

Germline lookup yields CDR1 MNHNS and CDR2 SASEGT. J lost 0 bases, V lost 4 bases, and 9 bases had no gene match. This CDR3 comprises 17 residues. Profiling relied on immunoSEQ multiplex PCR, and the TCRdb table lists in-frame clones only, not all of them. The table shows some 42,000 clones, with about 80% occurring only once. This TCR was sampled from a woman in her sixties or seventies with pancreatic cancer. The chain uses TRBV6-1 and TRBJ1-3; 7 positions agree with TRBD1. The material sequenced was peripheral blood, taken from a patient treated with proton-based radiotherapy. The CDR3 is CASSGTGATFSGNTIYF. CDR3 DNA: TGTGCCAGCAGTGGGACAGGCGCCACCTTCTCTGGAAACACCATATATTTT.